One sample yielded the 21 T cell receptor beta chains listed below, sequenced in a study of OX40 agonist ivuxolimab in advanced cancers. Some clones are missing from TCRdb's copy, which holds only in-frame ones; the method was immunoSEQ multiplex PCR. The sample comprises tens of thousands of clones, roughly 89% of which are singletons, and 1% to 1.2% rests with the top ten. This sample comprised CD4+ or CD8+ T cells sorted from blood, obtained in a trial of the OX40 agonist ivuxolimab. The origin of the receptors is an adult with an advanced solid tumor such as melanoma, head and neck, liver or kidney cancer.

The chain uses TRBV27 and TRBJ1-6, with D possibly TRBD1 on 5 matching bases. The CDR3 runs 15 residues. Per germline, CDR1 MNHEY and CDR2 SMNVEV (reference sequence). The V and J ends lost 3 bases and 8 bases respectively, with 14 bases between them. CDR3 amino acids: CASSLISGSDSPLHF. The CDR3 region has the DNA TGTGCCAGCAGTTTGATTTCAGGGAGTGATTCACCCCTCCACTTT.

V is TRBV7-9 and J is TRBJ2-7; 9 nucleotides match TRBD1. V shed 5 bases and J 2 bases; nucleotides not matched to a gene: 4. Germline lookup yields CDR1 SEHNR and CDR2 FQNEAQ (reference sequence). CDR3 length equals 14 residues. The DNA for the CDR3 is TGTGCCAGCAGCGACAGGGGGACGACCTACGAGCAGTACTTC. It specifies CASSDRGTTYEQYF.

The CDR3 region has the DNA TGCGCCAGCAGTGACTCCGTGGGACAGGGCGATGGCTACACCTTC. Translation: CASSDSVGQGDGYTF. The gene calls are TRBV10-2 and TRBJ1-2; 9 nucleotides agree with TRBD1. The CDR3 has 15 amino acids. The germline gives CDR1 WSHSY, CDR2 SAAADI. The V gene end was trimmed by 3 bases and the J gene end by 6 bases; junction bases not matched to a gene: 8.

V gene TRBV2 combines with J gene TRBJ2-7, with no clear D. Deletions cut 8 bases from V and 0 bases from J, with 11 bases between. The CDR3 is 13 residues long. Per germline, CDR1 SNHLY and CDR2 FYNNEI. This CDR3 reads CASRRLSSYEQYF. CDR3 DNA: TGTGCCAGCCGAAGACTCAGCTCCTACGAGCAGTACTTC. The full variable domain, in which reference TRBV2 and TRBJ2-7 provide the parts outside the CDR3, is EPEVTQTPSHQVTQMGQEVILRCVPISNHLYFYWYRQILGQKVEFLVSFYNNEISEKSEIFDDQFSVERPDGSNFTLKIRSTKLEDSAMYFCASRRLSSYEQYFGPGTRLTVT.

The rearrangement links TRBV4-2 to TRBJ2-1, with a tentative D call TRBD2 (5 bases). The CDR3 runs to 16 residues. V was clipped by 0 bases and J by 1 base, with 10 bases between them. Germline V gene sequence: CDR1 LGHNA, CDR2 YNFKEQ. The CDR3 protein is CASSQDSGNSYNEQFF. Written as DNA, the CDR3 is TGTGCCAGCAGCCAAGATTCGGGGAATTCCTACAATGAGCAGTTCTTC.

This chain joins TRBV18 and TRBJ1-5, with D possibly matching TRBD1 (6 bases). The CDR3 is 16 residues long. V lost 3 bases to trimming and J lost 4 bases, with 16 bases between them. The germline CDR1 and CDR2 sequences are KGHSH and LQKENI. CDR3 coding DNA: TGTGCCAGCTCACCCGGTAGGACAGCCGGTAATCAGCCCCAGCATTTT. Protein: CASSPGRTAGNQPQHF.

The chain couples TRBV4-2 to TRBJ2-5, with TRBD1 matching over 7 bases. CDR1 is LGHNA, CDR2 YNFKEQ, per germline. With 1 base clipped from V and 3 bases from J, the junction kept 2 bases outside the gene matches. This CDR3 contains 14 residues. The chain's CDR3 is CASSQGQGEETQYF. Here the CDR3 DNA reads TGTGCCAGCAGCCAAGGACAGGGCGAAGAGACCCAGTACTTC.

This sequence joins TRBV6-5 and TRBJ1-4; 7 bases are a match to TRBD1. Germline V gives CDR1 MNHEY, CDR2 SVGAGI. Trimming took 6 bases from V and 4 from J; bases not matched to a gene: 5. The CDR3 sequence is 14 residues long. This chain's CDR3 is CASRKGQNNEKLFF. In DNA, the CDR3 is TGTGCCAGCAGGAAGGGACAGAATAATGAAAAACTGTTTTTT.

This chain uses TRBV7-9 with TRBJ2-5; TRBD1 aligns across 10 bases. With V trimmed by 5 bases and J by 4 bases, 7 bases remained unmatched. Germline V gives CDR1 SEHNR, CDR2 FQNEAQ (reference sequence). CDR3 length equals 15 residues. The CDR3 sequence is CASSPGDRGGETQYF. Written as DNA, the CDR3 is TGTGCCAGCAGCCCGGGGGACAGGGGAGGAGAGACCCAGTACTTC.

CDR3 sequence: CASRKFSDSPLHF. The CDR3 DNA sequence: TGTGCCAGCAGGAAGTTTTCTGATTCACCCCTCCACTTT. This rearrangement joins TRBV9 to TRBJ1-6; D call uncertain. V lost 5 bases and J 8 bases, leaving 11 bases between the germline ends. CDR3 length: 13 amino acids. CDR1 SGDLS and CDR2 YYNGEE come from the germline V gene.

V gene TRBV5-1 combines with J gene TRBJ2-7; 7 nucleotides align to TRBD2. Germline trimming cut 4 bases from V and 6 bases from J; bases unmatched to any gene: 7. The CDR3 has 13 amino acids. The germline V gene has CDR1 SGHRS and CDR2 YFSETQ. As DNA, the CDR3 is TGCGCCAGCAGCCACCGGGACTACGGCGAGCAGTACTTC. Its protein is CASSHRDYGEQYF.

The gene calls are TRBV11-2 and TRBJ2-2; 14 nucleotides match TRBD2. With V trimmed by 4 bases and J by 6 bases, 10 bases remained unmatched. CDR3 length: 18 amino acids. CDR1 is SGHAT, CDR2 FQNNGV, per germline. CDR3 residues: CASSSERLAGGYPGELFF. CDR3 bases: TGTGCCAGCAGCTCCGAACGACTAGCGGGGGGGTATCCCGGGGAGCTGTTTTTT.

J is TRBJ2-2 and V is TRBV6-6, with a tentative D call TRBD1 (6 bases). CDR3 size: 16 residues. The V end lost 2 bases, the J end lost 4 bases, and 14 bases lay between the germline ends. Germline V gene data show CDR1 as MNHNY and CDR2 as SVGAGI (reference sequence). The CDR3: CASSYRPGQSTGELFF. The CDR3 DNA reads TGTGCCAGCAGTTACCGACCGGGACAAAGCACCGGGGAGCTGTTTTTT.

CDR3 amino acids: CASSQPTGNYGYTF. CDR3 coding DNA: TGTGCCAGCAGCCAACCGACAGGGAACTATGGCTACACCTTC. V usage is TRBV7-2 and J usage is TRBJ1-2, with 7 nucleotides matching TRBD1. The V segment lost 5 bases and the J segment 2 bases; nucleotides outside the gene matches: 5. Germline V gene lookup returns CDR1 SGHTA and CDR2 FQGNSA. The CDR3 is 14 residues long.

The DNA for the CDR3 is TGTGCCAGCAGCTGGGGGGACAGGGAATCAGGGTACGAGCAGTACTTC. This encodes CASSWGDRESGYEQYF. The chain recombines TRBV11-2 with TRBJ2-7; 9 nucleotides line up with TRBD1. Germline loops: CDR1 SGHAT, CDR2 FQNNGV. After removal of 4 bases from V and 4 bases from J, the junction contained 11 bases not matched to a gene. The CDR3 loop spans 16 amino acids.

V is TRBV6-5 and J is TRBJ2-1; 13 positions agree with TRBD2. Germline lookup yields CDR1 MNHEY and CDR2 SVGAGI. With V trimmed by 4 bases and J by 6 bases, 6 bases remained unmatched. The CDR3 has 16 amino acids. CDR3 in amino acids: CASSSLGLAGSNEQFF. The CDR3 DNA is TGTGCCAGCAGTTCCCTGGGACTAGCGGGGTCCAATGAGCAGTTCTTC.

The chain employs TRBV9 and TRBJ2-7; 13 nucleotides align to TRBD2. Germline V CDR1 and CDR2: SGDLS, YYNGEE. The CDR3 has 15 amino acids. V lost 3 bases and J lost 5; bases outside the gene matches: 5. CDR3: CASSATSGGANEQYF. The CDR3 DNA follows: TGTGCCAGCAGCGCAACTAGCGGGGGGGCCAACGAGCAGTACTTC.

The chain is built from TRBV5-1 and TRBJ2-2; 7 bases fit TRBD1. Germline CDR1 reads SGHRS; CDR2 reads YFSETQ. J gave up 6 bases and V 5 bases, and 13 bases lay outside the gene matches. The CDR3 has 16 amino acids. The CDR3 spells CASSFTGVGTAGELFF. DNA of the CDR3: TGCGCCAGCAGTTTCACAGGGGTAGGGACCGCCGGGGAGCTGTTTTTT.

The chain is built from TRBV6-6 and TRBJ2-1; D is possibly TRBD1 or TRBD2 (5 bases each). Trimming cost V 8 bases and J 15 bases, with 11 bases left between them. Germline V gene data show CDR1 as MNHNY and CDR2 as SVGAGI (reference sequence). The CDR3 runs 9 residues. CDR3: CASGASMFF. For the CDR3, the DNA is TGTGCCAGCGGGGCTAGCATGTTCTTC.

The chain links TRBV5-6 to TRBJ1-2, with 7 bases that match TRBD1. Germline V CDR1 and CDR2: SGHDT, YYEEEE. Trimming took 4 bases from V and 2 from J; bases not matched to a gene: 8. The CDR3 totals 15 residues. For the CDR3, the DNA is TGTGCCAGCAGCACCGGGACAGATTTCAACTATGGCTACACCTTC. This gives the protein CASSTGTDFNYGYTF.

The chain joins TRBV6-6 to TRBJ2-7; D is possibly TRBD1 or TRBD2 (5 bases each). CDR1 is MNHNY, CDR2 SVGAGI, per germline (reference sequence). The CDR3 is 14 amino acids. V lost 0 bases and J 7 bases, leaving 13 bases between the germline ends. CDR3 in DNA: TGTGCCAGCAGTTACTCGAAATGGGGGTGGGAGCAGTACTTC. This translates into CASSYSKWGWEQYF.